This T cell receptor (beta chain) was obtained from a study of cytomegalovirus exposure and HLA in healthy donors. The study, taken as a whole, reports: Exclusion as indistinguishable affected some V segments, including TRBV6-2 and TRBV6-3. Prediction of most subjects' HLA-A and HLA-B alleles by TCR beta sequences was reportedly accurate. Researchers reported that three CMV-associated chains were confirmed in vitro as CMV antigen-specific. It emerged from a later analysis that several of the most significant clusters appeared to be linked to common viral pathogens.

Concerning this clone: As yet, its antigen is unknown.

The study ran its PCR with 60 Vbeta and 13 Jbeta primers. The table came from immunoSEQ multiplex PCR; TCRdb's copy has only in-frame clones and leaves some out. The sample records about 64,000 clones, approximately 83% being singletons. CDR1 and CDR2 from the germline V gene are MDHEN and SYDVKM. Trimming at V came to 5 bases and at J to 3 bases, leaving 14 bases not matched to a gene. The CDR3 is 18 amino acids. This receptor was identified in a female donor in good health and CMV-seronegative. The V call is TRBV28, the J call TRBJ2-7, with 12 bases that match TRBD1. Specimen: PBMCs. The CDR3 sequence: CASSTRDRGREVGYEQYF. In DNA, the CDR3 is TGTGCCAGCAGTACACGGGACAGGGGGCGCGAAGTTGGCTACGAGCAGTACTTC.